The clone carrying this T cell receptor beta chain occurred once. The antigen is unknown. From germline, CDR1 is SQVTM and CDR2 ANQGSEA. V gave up 0 bases and J gave up 4 bases, with 3 bases separating them. The CDR3 totals 11 residues. This record belongs to a study of T cell responses to AZD1222 COVID-19 vaccine. TCRdb's table, derived via immunoSEQ multiplex PCR, lists solely in-frame clones and lacks some. The sample carries roughly 130,000 clones, approximately 85% recorded once. Study-wide findings and caveats: Regions 160-218 and 743-854 dominated among vaccine-associated CD4 TCRs spanning spike. The peak T cell response came first, and repertoires were sampled only after it.

The clonotype comes from an adult in good health. The sample was peripheral blood, taken on day 0 of MenACWY control vaccination. V is TRBV29-1 and J is TRBJ1-1; D not resolved. CDR3 bases: TGCAGCGTTGAAGAGGGCACTGAAGCTTTCTTT. Its translation: CSVEEGTEAFF.